This passage covers 16 T cell receptor beta chains from one sample sequenced in a study of blood T cell repertoires in COVID-19. The table came from immunoSEQ multiplex PCR; TCRdb's copy has only in-frame clones and leaves some out. The sample lists just under 150,000 clones; roughly 80% were seen once. Sequencing input: peripheral blood. These receptors all stem from a human donor in a cohort sampled during active COVID-19.

This clone was observed once. J is TRBJ2-7 and V is TRBV6-1; TRBD1 matches 9 bases. CDR1 is MNHNS and CDR2 is SASEGT in the germline V gene. CDR3 size: 18 residues. The ends lost 1 base at V and 6 bases at J; junction bases unmatched: 16. In DNA form, the CDR3 reads TGTGCCAGCAGTGAAGGAAGCCTTCCATGGACAGGGGAAGGCGAGCAGTACTTC. It translates to CASSEGSLPWTGEGEQYF.

The chain couples TRBV2 to TRBJ1-5; 8 nucleotides match TRBD1. Per the germline V gene, CDR1 is SNHLY and CDR2 is FYNNEI. The CDR3 totals 16 residues. V was pared by 2 bases and J by 6 bases, with 9 bases of the junction left unmatched. CDR3 coding DNA: TGTGCCAGCAGTGAAACCCCGACAGGGGCGGGTCAGCCCCAGCATTTT. Translation gives CASSETPTGAGQPQHF. The variable domain in full, with the rest retrieved from reference TRBV2 and TRBJ1-5, is EPEVTQTPSHQVTQMGQEVILRCVPISNHLYFYWYRQILGQKVEFLVSFYNNEISEKSEIFDDQFSVERPDGSNFTLKIRSTKLEDSAMYFCASSETPTGAGQPQHFGDGTRLSIL.

This clone was counted a few times. The rearrangement joins TRBV10-3 to TRBJ2-2; TRBD1 agrees at 11 bases. J lost 0 bases, V lost 5 bases, and 5 bases had no gene match. This CDR3 has 17 residues. The V gene's germline CDR1 is ENHRY and CDR2 SYGVKD. CDR3 sequence reads: CAISRSGQGANTGELFF. DNA of the CDR3: TGTGCCATCAGTCGGTCGGGACAGGGGGCGAACACCGGGGAGCTGTTTTTT.

This clone has only a few counts. The genes are TRBV12-3 or TRBV12-4 and TRBJ2-7; D is perhaps TRBD1 (5 bases). The CDR3 is 13 amino acids. Trimming left V 5 bases short and J 2 bases short, with 10 bases between. CDR3 region: CASSPQGAYEQYF. CDR3 nucleotide sequence: TGTGCCAGCAGTCCCCAAGGGGCCTACGAGCAGTACTTC.

V usage is TRBV3-1 (or the pseudogene TRBV3-2) and J usage is TRBJ2-3; 7 nucleotides align to TRBD2. The CDR3 sequence is 14 residues long. J lost 7 bases, V lost 3 bases, and 7 bases had no gene match. Germline V gives CDR1 LGHDT, CDR2 YNNKEL (reference sequence). The CDR3 loop reads CASSHPGGIHTQYF. CDR3 coding DNA: TGTGCCAGCAGCCACCCGGGGGGTATTCATACGCAGTATTTT.

The chain employs TRBV27 and TRBJ1-2; TRBD1 might be the D (5 bases). CDR3 size: 14 residues. Trimming pared 0 bases from V and 4 bases from J, leaving 9 bases between. CDR1 is MNHEY and CDR2 is SMNVEV in the germline V gene (reference sequence). CDR3 sequence (DNA): TGTGCCAGCAGTTTATCGGGGGGTGGCTATGGCTACACCTTC. Its protein is CASSLSGGGYGYTF.

The chain couples TRBV7-2 to TRBJ1-1; D is uncertain. V gave up 4 bases and J gave up 3 bases, with 12 bases separating them. This CDR3 has 14 residues. Germline V gene lookup returns CDR1 SGHTA and CDR2 FQGNSA. This CDR3 reads CASSSHHGYTEAFF. The CDR3 nucleotides are TGTGCCAGCAGCTCTCACCACGGGTACACTGAAGCTTTCTTT.

This clone was detected once. This chain links TRBV28 with TRBJ1-2, with 8 bases matching TRBD1. V shed 11 bases, J shed 5 bases, and the junction held 7 bases outside the gene matches. Germline CDR1 and CDR2: MDHEN and SYDVKM. The CDR3 loop spans 12 amino acids. The CDR3 here is CALGQGKYGYTF. The CDR3 bases are TGTGCCCTAGGACAGGGAAAGTATGGCTACACCTTC.

Points on this clone: One end of the junction is discordant with germline, which a read error may explain. This chain links TRBV7-7 with TRBJ2-5; the D is unclear. CDR1 is SSHAT and CDR2 is FNYEAQ in the germline V gene (reference sequence). The CDR3 sequence is 13 residues long. The CDR3 nucleotides are TGTGCTAGCAGCTTCAACGGCGGAGAGACCCAGTACTTC. This codes for CASSFNGGETQYF.

J is TRBJ2-5 and V is TRBV20-1; a possible D gene is TRBD1 (5 bases). The CDR3 loop spans 11 amino acids. Germline CDR1 is DFQATT and CDR2 is SNEGSKA (reference sequence). The ends were cut back, 6 bases at V and 5 bases at J, with 10 bases in the middle. CDR3 in amino acids: CSAGARETQYF. CDR3 coding DNA: TGCAGTGCAGGGGCCCGGGAGACCCAGTACTTC.

V is TRBV6-4 and J is TRBJ1-6, with a possible D match to TRBD1 (5 bases). Trimming removed 4 bases from V and 7 bases from J, with 8 bases in between. CDR1 and CDR2 (germline): MRHNA, SNTAGT. The CDR3 is 13 amino acids. CDR3 region: CASSVEGNSPLHF. Here the CDR3 DNA reads TGTGCCAGCAGTGTGGAGGGGAATTCACCCCTCCACTTT.

This chain links TRBV4-2 with TRBJ2-3, with D possibly TRBD2 on 6 matching bases. The V end was cut by 0 bases, the J end by 4 bases, with 17 bases between. Germline V lookup: CDR1 LGHNA, CDR2 YNFKEQ. The CDR3 is 17 residues long. Here the CDR3 DNA reads TGTGCCAGCAGCCAAGATACGGCGGGGAGTTCCCCAGATACGCAGTATTTT. Translating it yields CASSQDTAGSSPDTQYF.

This clone appeared a few times. This chain links TRBV29-1 with TRBJ2-1; no firm D call. Per germline, CDR1 SQVTM and CDR2 ANQGSEA. The CDR3 loop spans 11 amino acids. V gave up 3 bases and J gave up 4 bases, with 4 bases separating them. The chain's CDR3 is CSVDEYNEQFF. The CDR3 DNA follows: TGCAGCGTTGATGAGTACAATGAGCAGTTCTTC.

The CDR3 DNA sequence: TGTGCCAGTACGACAGGCAGGACTAATGAAAAACTGTTTTTT. As protein: CASTTGRTNEKLFF. This chain uses TRBV19 with TRBJ1-4, with D possibly TRBD1 on 6 matching bases. This CDR3 spans 14 amino acids. V was trimmed by 7 bases and J by 2 bases, leaving 11 bases between them. Germline V gives CDR1 LNHDA, CDR2 SQIVND (reference sequence). The full variable domain, with the rest looked up from reference TRBV19 and TRBJ1-4, is DGGITQSPKYLFRKEGQNVTLSCEQNLNHDAMYWYRQDPGQGLRLIYYSQIVNDFQKGDIAEGYSVSREKKESFPLTVTSAQKNPTAFYLCASTTGRTNEKLFFGSGTQLSVL.

The chain employs TRBV6-5 and TRBJ2-7; TRBD1 aligns across 7 bases. The germline V gene encodes CDR1 MNHEY and CDR2 SVGAGI. The CDR3 totals 15 residues. Trimming cost V 0 bases and J 0 bases; bases outside gene matches: 2. The CDR3 coding sequence is TGTGCCAGCAGTTACTCGCCAGGGGGCTCCTACGAGCAGTACTTC. Residues: CASSYSPGGSYEQYF.

This clone was observed a single time. The V call is TRBV3-1 (or the pseudogene TRBV3-2), the J call TRBJ2-3; D is perhaps TRBD2 (6 bases). CDR3 length: 14 amino acids. CDR1 and CDR2 from the germline V gene are LGHDT and YNNKEL (reference sequence). The V end lost 10 bases, the J end lost 0 bases, and 14 bases lay between the germline ends. The CDR3 nucleotides are TGTGCCACCCGGGGGTCCGGAAGCACAGATACGCAGTATTTT. It yields the protein CATRGSGSTDTQYF.